These 7 T cell receptor beta chains originate from one sample sequenced in a study of blood T cell repertoires in COVID-19. Data came from immunoSEQ multiplex PCR; TCRdb stores just in-frame clones and leaves some out. The sample lists over 250,000 clones; over 75% were seen once. Material for sequencing was PBMCs or T cells enriched from blood (not recorded which). The receptors were gathered from a woman in her 30s who had recovered from COVID-19.

V usage is TRBV7-2 and J usage is TRBJ1-2; TRBD1 aligns across 8 bases. The length of the CDR3 is 14 residues. From germline, CDR1 is SGHTA and CDR2 FQGNSA. V trimming: 5 bases; J trimming: 7 bases; junction bases outside the gene matches: 9. CDR3 loop: CASSPRQGSGGYTF. Written as DNA, the CDR3 is TGTGCCAGCAGCCCGCGACAGGGGTCGGGTGGCTACACCTTC. The full variable domain, with the rest looked up from reference TRBV7-2 and TRBJ1-2, is GAGVSQSPSNKVTEKGKDVELRCDPISGHTALYWYRQSLGQGLEFLIYFQGNSAPDKSGLPSDRFSAERTGGSVSTLTIQRTQQEDSAVYLCASSPRQGSGGYTFGSGTRLTVV.

The count of this clone is one. This chain joins TRBV28 and TRBJ2-2, with a weak D call TRBD2 (5 bases). Per the germline V gene, CDR1 is MDHEN and CDR2 is SYDVKM. There are 15 residues in the CDR3. V was trimmed by 6 bases and J by 0 bases, leaving 11 bases between them. The CDR3 DNA follows: TGTGCCAGCAGCTCTGGGGAGACGAACACCGGGGAGCTGTTTTTT. It codes for CASSSGETNTGELFF. The variable domain in full, completed from reference TRBV28 and TRBJ2-2, reads DVKVTQSSRYLVKRTGEKVFLECVQDMDHENMFWYRQDPGLGLRLIYFSYDVKMKEKGDIPEGYSVSREKKERFSLILESASTNQTSMYLCASSSGETNTGELFFGEGSRLTVL.

The genes are TRBV29-1 and TRBJ1-1; 7 bases line up with TRBD1. This CDR3 is built from 13 residues. V lost 4 bases, J lost 0 bases, and 2 bases stayed unmatched. Germline lookup yields CDR1 SQVTM and CDR2 ANQGSEA. CDR3 nucleotides: TGCAGCGTTGGCACAGGGGTGAACACTGAAGCTTTCTTT. This gives the protein CSVGTGVNTEAFF.

The rearrangement links TRBV19 to TRBJ1-5, with D tentatively TRBD1 (5 bases). The CDR3 loop spans 14 amino acids. Germline lookup yields CDR1 LNHDA and CDR2 SQIVND (reference sequence). Trimming stripped 3 bases from V and 8 bases from J, with 14 bases between. The chain's CDR3 is CASSISWGRKPQHF. CDR3 in DNA: TGTGCCAGTAGTATCTCCTGGGGCCGGAAGCCCCAGCATTTT.

This chain joins TRBV7-9 and TRBJ2-2; D is uncertain. Looked up from germline, CDR1 is SEHNR and CDR2 is FQNEAQ (reference sequence). The CDR3 consists of 17 residues. Trimming took off 8 bases at V and 1 base at J, with 20 bases between the two ends. CDR3 residues: CASPRPGQSLNTGELFF. The CDR3 region has the DNA TGTGCCAGCCCTAGACCCGGTCAGAGCCTGAACACCGGGGAGCTGTTTTTT. Supplemented by reference TRBV7-9 and TRBJ2-2, the full variable domain reads DTGVSQNPRHKITKRGQNVTFRCDPISEHNRLYWYRQTLGQGPEFLTYFQNEAQLEKSRLLSDRFSAERPKGSFSTLEIQRTEQGDSAMYLCASPRPGQSLNTGELFFGEGSRLTVL.

The genes are TRBV7-9 and TRBJ1-2; D call uncertain. The CDR3 runs 13 residues. The V end lost 5 bases, the J end lost 3 bases, and 10 bases lay between the germline ends. Germline V gene sequence: CDR1 SEHNR, CDR2 FQNEAQ (reference sequence). This CDR3 is CASSPAGHYGYTF. The CDR3 DNA is TGTGCCAGCAGCCCCGCAGGCCACTATGGCTACACCTTC.

This chain uses TRBV5-1 with TRBJ2-1; 8 bases line up with TRBD1. Germline V gives CDR1 SGHRS, CDR2 YFSETQ. V lost 0 bases, J lost 13 bases, and 9 bases stayed unmatched. The CDR3 extends over 14 amino acids. The CDR3 DNA follows: TGCGCCAGCAGCTTGGCCGGGACAGGTCTGGATCAGTTCTTC. Encoded protein: CASSLAGTGLDQFF.